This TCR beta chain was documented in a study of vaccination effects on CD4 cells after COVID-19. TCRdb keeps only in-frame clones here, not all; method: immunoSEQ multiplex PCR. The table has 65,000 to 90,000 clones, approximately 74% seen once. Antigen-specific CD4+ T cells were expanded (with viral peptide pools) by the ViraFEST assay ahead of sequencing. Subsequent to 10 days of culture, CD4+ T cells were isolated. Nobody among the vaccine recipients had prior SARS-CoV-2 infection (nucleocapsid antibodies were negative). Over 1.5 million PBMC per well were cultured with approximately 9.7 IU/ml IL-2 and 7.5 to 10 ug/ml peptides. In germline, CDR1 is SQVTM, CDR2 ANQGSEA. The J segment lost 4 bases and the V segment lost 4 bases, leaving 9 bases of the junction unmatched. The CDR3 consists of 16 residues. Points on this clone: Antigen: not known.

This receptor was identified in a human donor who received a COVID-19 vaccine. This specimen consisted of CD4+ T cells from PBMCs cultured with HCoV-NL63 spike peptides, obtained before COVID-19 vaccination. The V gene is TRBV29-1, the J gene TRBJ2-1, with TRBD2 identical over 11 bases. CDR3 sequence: CSVVNSGGARYNEQFF. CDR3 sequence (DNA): TGCAGCGTTGTTAATAGCGGGGGGGCTCGGTACAATGAGCAGTTCTTC.